Listed below are T cell receptor beta chains from one sample, sequenced in a study of blood T cell repertoires in COVID-19. Some clones are missing from TCRdb's copy, which holds only in-frame ones; the method was immunoSEQ multiplex PCR. The table shows 200,000 to 300,000 clones, with about nine tenths occurring only once. The sample taken for sequencing was peripheral blood. All receptors come from a woman between 35 and 50 years old with acute or convalescent COVID-19. Both conserved end residues are part of each CDR3. Each record gives: CDR3 DNA, CDR3 protein, V gene, D gene, clone size, J gene. The D gene is left open where the match is weak. The size of a clone is reported for some rows only, either as once, few or many, or as a class for expanded clones.

CDR3 DNA: TGTGCCAGCAGTTTATCTCTTGAAGCTTTCTTT; CDR3 protein: CASSLSLEAFF; V gene: TRBV12-3/TRBV12-4; D gene: .; clone size: once; J gene: TRBJ1-1
CDR3 DNA: TGTGCCAGCAGCCTGGGGCCTTCTAACTATGGCTACACCTTC; CDR3 protein: CASSLGPSNYGYTF; V gene: TRBV5-5; D gene: .; clone size: .; J gene: TRBJ1-2
CDR3 DNA: TGTGCCAGCAGCCCGACATCCTATCAGCCCCAGCATTTT; CDR3 protein: CASSPTSYQPQHF; V gene: TRBV6-6; D gene: .; clone size: .; J gene: TRBJ1-5
CDR3 DNA: TGTGCCAGTAGTATAGATCTCGGCAGGCCTGGCTACACCTTC; CDR3 protein: CASSIDLGRPGYTF; V gene: TRBV19; D gene: .; clone size: few; J gene: TRBJ1-2
CDR3 DNA: TGTGCCAGCAGACCCCGGGACAGGGGTAATCAGCCCCAGCATTTT; CDR3 protein: CASRPRDRGNQPQHF; V gene: TRBV6-5; D gene: TRBD1; clone size: .; J gene: TRBJ1-5
CDR3 DNA: TGCGCCAGCAGCCGTACTGGGACTAGCGGGGGCCCACAAGAGACCCAGTACTTC; CDR3 protein: CASSRTGTSGGPQETQYF; V gene: TRBV5-1; D gene: TRBD2; clone size: .; J gene: TRBJ2-5
CDR3 DNA: TGTGCCATCAGTACAGGGGGCGGGGAGCTGTTTTTT; CDR3 protein: CAISTGGGELFF; V gene: TRBV10-3; D gene: TRBD1; clone size: .; J gene: TRBJ2-2
CDR3 DNA: TGTGCCAGCAGTGAACCTACTAGCGGGGGTGCAGATACGCAGTATTTT; CDR3 protein: CASSEPTSGGADTQYF; V gene: TRBV25-1; D gene: TRBD2; clone size: once; J gene: TRBJ2-3
CDR3 DNA: TGTGCCAGCAGTTACCGCGGACAGGGGCCTAACTATGGCTACACCTTC; CDR3 protein: CASSYRGQGPNYGYTF; V gene: TRBV6-5; D gene: TRBD1; clone size: .; J gene: TRBJ1-2
CDR3 DNA: TGTGCCAGCAGCTTAGACGGGATAGGAGCAACTGGAAACACCATATATTTT; CDR3 protein: CASSLDGIGATGNTIYF; V gene: TRBV7-9; D gene: .; clone size: .; J gene: TRBJ1-3
CDR3 DNA: TGTGCCAGCAGCCAACAGGGGCCGGATACGCAGTATTTT; CDR3 protein: CASSQQGPDTQYF; V gene: TRBV3-1/TRBV3-2; D gene: .; clone size: few; J gene: TRBJ2-3
CDR3 DNA: TGTGCCAGCAGCCTGGGACAGTTAGGAGAGACCCAGTACTTC; CDR3 protein: CASSLGQLGETQYF; V gene: TRBV6-5; D gene: TRBD1; clone size: .; J gene: TRBJ2-5
CDR3 DNA: TGTGCCAGCAGCAAGCCACCTTCCACTGAAGCTTTCTTT; CDR3 protein: CASSKPPSTEAFF; V gene: TRBV7-2; D gene: .; clone size: few; J gene: TRBJ1-1
CDR3 DNA: TGCGCCAGCAGCTCCGGGACAGGGGGCGGAGGCTACACCTTC; CDR3 protein: CASSSGTGGGGYTF; V gene: TRBV5-1; D gene: TRBD1; clone size: few; J gene: TRBJ1-2
CDR3 DNA: TGTGCCAGCAGTTTCCGGTCGGTCGTAAAGTCACCCCTCCACTTT; CDR3 protein: CASSFRSVVKSPLHF; V gene: TRBV27; D gene: .; clone size: once; J gene: TRBJ1-6
CDR3 DNA: TGCGCCAGCAGCTTGGGTTACAGTCACCCGAACACCGGGGAGCTGTTTTTT; CDR3 protein: CASSLGYSHPNTGELFF; V gene: TRBV5-1; D gene: .; clone size: .; J gene: TRBJ2-2
CDR3 DNA: TGTGCCAGCAGGGCCTCTGATGAAAAACTGTTTTTT; CDR3 protein: CASRASDEKLFF; V gene: TRBV27; D gene: .; clone size: .; J gene: TRBJ1-4
CDR3 DNA: TGCGCCAGCAGCTTAGGACAGGGAACCTACAATGAGCAGTTCTTC; CDR3 protein: CASSLGQGTYNEQFF; V gene: TRBV5-1; D gene: TRBD1; clone size: once; J gene: TRBJ2-1
CDR3 DNA: TGTGCCAGCTCACTTGCCGGGACAGGCTTATATAATTCACCCCTCCACTTT; CDR3 protein: CASSLAGTGLYNSPLHF; V gene: TRBV18; D gene: TRBD1; clone size: .; J gene: TRBJ1-6
CDR3 DNA: TGCGCCAGCAGCCAAGAAGGACAGGGTAGCAATCAGCCCCAGCATTTT; CDR3 protein: CASSQEGQGSNQPQHF; V gene: TRBV4-1; D gene: TRBD1; clone size: once; J gene: TRBJ1-5
CDR3 DNA: TGTGCCAGCAGCTTAGGCCAGGGGGACACTGAAGCTTTCTTT; CDR3 protein: CASSLGQGDTEAFF; V gene: TRBV7-9; D gene: TRBD1; clone size: .; J gene: TRBJ1-1
CDR3 DNA: TGTGCCAGCAGCCAAGCGGGGGGCACAGATACGCAGTATTTT; CDR3 protein: CASSQAGGTDTQYF; V gene: TRBV3-1/TRBV3-2; D gene: .; clone size: .; J gene: TRBJ2-3
CDR3 DNA: TGTGCCAGCAGCTTAGAGACCACATCGAGGGGCTACACCTTC; CDR3 protein: CASSLETTSRGYTF; V gene: TRBV7-9; D gene: .; clone size: once; J gene: TRBJ1-2
CDR3 DNA: TGTGCCAGCAGTTACACCAGAACAGGGGGCACAGATACGCAGTATTTT; CDR3 protein: CASSYTRTGGTDTQYF; V gene: TRBV6-6; D gene: TRBD1; clone size: .; J gene: TRBJ2-3